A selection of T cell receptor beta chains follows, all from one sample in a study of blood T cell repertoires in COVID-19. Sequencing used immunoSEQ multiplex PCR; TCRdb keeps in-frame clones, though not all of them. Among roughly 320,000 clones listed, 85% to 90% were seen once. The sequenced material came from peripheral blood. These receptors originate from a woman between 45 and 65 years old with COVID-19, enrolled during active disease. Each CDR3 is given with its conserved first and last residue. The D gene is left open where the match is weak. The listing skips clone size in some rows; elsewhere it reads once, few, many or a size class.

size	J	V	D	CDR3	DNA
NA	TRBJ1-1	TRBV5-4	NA	CASSKSQNTEAFF	TGTGCCAGCAGCAAAAGCCAGAACACTGAAGCTTTCTTT
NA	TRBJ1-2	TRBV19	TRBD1	CASSISDREFYYGYTF	TGTGCCAGTAGTATATCTGACAGGGAATTTTACTATGGCTACACCTTC
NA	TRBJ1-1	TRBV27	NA	CASSLSGGRRTEAFF	TGTGCCAGCAGTTTATCCGGGGGGCGTAGGACTGAAGCTTTCTTT
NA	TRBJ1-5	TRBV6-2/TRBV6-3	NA	CASSPYPQSNQPQHF	TGTGCCAGCAGTCCGTATCCCCAGAGCAATCAGCCCCAGCATTTT
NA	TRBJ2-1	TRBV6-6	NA	CASSYSSGAPGDEQFF	TGTGCCAGCAGTTACTCATCGGGAGCTCCGGGGGATGAGCAGTTCTTC
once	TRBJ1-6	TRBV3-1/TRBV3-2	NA	CASSHSDSPLHF	TGTGCCAGCAGCCACTCAGATTCACCCCTCCACTTT
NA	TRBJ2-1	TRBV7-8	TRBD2	CASSLASGMNEQFF	TGTGCCAGCAGCTTAGCTAGCGGGATGAATGAGCAGTTCTTC
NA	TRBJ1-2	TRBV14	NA	CASSQDWRVYGYTF	TGTGCCAGCAGCCAAGATTGGCGGGTATATGGCTACACCTTC
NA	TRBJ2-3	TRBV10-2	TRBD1	CASSSPGQGADTQYF	TGCGCCAGCAGTTCGCCGGGACAGGGGGCAGATACGCAGTATTTT
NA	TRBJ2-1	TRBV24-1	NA	CATSLGGPSYNEQFF	TGTGCCACCAGTTTAGGAGGGCCGTCCTACAATGAGCAGTTCTTC
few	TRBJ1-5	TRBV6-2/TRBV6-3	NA	CASSYRPGGQHF	TGTGCCAGCAGTTACCGACCGGGGGGGCAGCATTTT
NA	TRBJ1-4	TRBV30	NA	CAWSAGGLNEKLFF	TGTGCCTGGAGCGCCGGGGGGCTAAATGAAAAACTGTTTTTT
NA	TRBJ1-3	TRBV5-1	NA	CASSLEGGSGNTIYF	TGCGCCAGCAGCTTGGAAGGGGGCTCTGGAAACACCATATATTTT
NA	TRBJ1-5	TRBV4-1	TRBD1	CASSPGGPSNQPQHF	TGCGCCAGCAGCCCAGGGGGTCCGAGCAATCAGCCCCAGCATTTT
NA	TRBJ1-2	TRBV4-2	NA	CASSQEDTLGYTF	TGTGCCAGCAGCCAAGAGGACACTCTGGGCTACACCTTC
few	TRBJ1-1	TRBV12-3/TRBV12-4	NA	CASSFFRGEAFF	TGTGCCAGCAGTTTCTTTCGGGGGGAAGCTTTCTTT
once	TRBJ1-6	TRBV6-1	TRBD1	CASSERAGQSGTLHF	TGTGCCAGCAGTGAAAGGGCGGGACAGTCTGGGACCCTCCACTTT
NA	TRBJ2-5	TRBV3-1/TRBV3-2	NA	CAAGWAKKTQYF	TGTGCCGCAGGTTGGGCCAAGAAGACCCAGTACTTC
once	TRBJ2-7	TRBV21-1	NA	CASSARPNSSYEQYF	TGTGCCAGCAGCGCACGCCCCAATAGCTCCTACGAGCAGTACTTC
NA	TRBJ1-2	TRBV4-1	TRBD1	CASSQVQDRGLVGYTF	TGCGCCAGCAGCCAAGTCCAAGACAGGGGGCTGGTCGGCTACACCTTC
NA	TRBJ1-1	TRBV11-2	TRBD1	CASSLDRAATEAFF	TGTGCCAGCAGCTTGGACAGGGCGGCCACTGAAGCTTTCTTT
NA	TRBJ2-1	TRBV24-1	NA	CATSDWDFGEQFF	TGTGCCACCAGTGATTGGGACTTTGGTGAGCAGTTCTTC
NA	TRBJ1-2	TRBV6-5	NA	CASSYTVPGQKGGYTF	TGTGCCAGCAGTTACACCGTACCCGGACAGAAAGGAGGCTACACCTTC
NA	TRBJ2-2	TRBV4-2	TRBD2	CASSQRGSGSRGTGELFF	TGTGCCAGCAGCCAAAGGGGTAGCGGGAGTCGGGGCACCGGGGAGCTGTTTTTT
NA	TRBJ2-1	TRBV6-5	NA	CASSGGNSYNEQFF	TGTGCCAGCTCTGGAGGGAACTCCTACAATGAGCAGTTCTTC
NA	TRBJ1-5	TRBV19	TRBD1	CASNLGQGNQPQHF	TGTGCCAGTAACCTCGGACAGGGCAATCAGCCCCAGCATTTT
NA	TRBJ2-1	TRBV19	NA	CASSMTGYNEQFF	TGTGCCAGTAGTATGACAGGTTACAATGAGCAGTTCTTC
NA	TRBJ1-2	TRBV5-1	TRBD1	CASSGTGQGMVGYTF	TGCGCCAGCAGCGGAACGGGACAGGGTATGGTAGGCTACACCTTC
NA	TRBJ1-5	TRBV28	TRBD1	CASSLVGQGKRPQHF	TGTGCCAGCAGCTTAGTCGGACAGGGGAAGCGGCCCCAGCATTTT
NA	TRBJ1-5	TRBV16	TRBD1	CASSHRRVGLEVRGDSNQPQHF	TGTGCCAGCAGCCACCGTAGAGTAGGCCTCGAGGTCAGGGGGGATAGCAATCAGCCCCAGCATTTT
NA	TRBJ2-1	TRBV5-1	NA	CASSLGTIYNEQFF	TGCGCCAGCAGCTTGGGAACTATATACAATGAGCAGTTCTTC
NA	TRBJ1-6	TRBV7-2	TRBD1	CASSRRQGGLFSPLHF	TGTGCCAGCAGCAGAAGACAGGGCGGGTTGTTCTCACCCCTCCACTTT
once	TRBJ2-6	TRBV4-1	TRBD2	CASSPFGLAGVSGANVLTF	TGCGCCAGCAGCCCCTTCGGACTAGCGGGTGTCTCTGGGGCCAACGTCCTGACTTTC
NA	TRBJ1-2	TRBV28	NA	CASSPGGHYGYTF	TGTGCCAGCAGCCCCGGGGGTCACTATGGCTACACCTTC
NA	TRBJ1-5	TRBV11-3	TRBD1	CASSLGQGSNQPQHF	TGTGCCAGCAGCCTGGGACAGGGCAGCAATCAGCCCCAGCATTTT
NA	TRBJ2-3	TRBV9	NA	CASSVATVTDTQYF	TGTGCCAGCAGCGTAGCTACTGTCACAGATACGCAGTATTTT
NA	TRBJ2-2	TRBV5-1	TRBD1	CASSKSGGIAGELFF	TGCGCCAGCAGTAAATCAGGGGGCATCGCCGGGGAGCTGTTTTTT
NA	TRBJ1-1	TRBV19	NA	CASSGGVPEAFF	TGTGCCAGTAGTGGGGGGGTCCCTGAAGCTTTCTTT
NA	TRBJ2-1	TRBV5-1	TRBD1	CASSRTFRAGGLNEQFF	TGCGCCAGCAGCCGAACTTTTCGGGCAGGGGGTTTGAATGAGCAGTTCTTC
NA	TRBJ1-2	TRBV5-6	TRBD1	CASSLSTDRVGGYTF	TGTGCCAGCAGCTTGTCAACGGACAGGGTCGGTGGCTACACCTTC
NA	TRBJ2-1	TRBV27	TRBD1	CASSPGTGGQSEQFF	TGTGCCAGCAGTCCGGGAACAGGGGGTCAAAGTGAGCAGTTCTTC
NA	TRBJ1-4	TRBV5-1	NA	CASSPAELGEKLFF	TGCGCCAGCAGCCCGGCGGAACTAGGTGAAAAACTGTTTTTT
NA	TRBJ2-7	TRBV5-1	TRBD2	CASSLGLAVYEQYF	TGCGCCAGCAGCTTGGGACTAGCGGTCTACGAGCAGTACTTC
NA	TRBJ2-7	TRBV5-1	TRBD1	CASSLRTGTGSYEQYF	TGCGCCAGCAGCTTGAGGACAGGGACGGGGTCCTACGAGCAGTACTTC
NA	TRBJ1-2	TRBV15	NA	CATSIIRGNSYGYTF	TGTGCCACCAGCATTATCAGGGGAAATTCCTATGGCTACACCTTC
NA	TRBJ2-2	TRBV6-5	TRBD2	CASGTSGPGELFF	TGTGCCAGTGGGACTAGCGGGCCCGGGGAGCTGTTTTTT
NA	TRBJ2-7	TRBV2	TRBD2	CASSGAPYEQYF	TGTGCCAGTAGCGGGGCCCCCTACGAGCAGTACTTC
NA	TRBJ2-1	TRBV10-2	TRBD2	CASTLTSGTSGNNEQFF	TGCGCCAGCACACTCACCTCGGGAACTAGCGGGAACAATGAGCAGTTCTTC
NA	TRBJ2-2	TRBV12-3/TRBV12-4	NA	CASSAHYTGELFF	TGTGCCAGCAGTGCGCATTACACCGGGGAGCTGTTTTTT
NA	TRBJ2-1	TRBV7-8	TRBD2	CASNPRGLAGEFGNEQFF	TGTGCCAGCAACCCCCGGGGGCTAGCGGGAGAGTTTGGCAATGAGCAGTTCTTC
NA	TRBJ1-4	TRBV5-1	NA	CASSLAGGSTNEKLFF	TGCGCCAGCAGCTTGGCCGGAGGGTCAACTAATGAAAAACTGTTTTTT